This is a list of T cell receptor beta chains from one sample in a study of blood T cell repertoires in COVID-19. The assay was immunoSEQ multiplex PCR, and TCRdb's table has in-frame clones only and misses some. The sample yields about 150,000 clones, about 86% seen once. Sequencing used peripheral blood. These receptors all come from a woman in her sixties or seventies with active or convalescent COVID-19. The CDR3 runs from the conserved cysteine through the conserved F or W. Fields, in order: J gene, V gene, CDR3 protein.

TRBJ1-5 TRBV21-1 CASSKVRSGQGNHQPQHF
TRBJ2-1 TRBV19 CATSTSGRAMDEQFF
TRBJ2-3 TRBV30 CACDAARTDTQYF
TRBJ1-5 TRBV7-6 CASSLGSGDQPQHF
TRBJ1-5 TRBV6-6 CASDTSNQPQHF
TRBJ2-2 TRBV28 CASASSAGTGELFF
TRBJ2-5 TRBV18 CASSPFAGLGGETQYF
TRBJ2-3 TRBV5-1 CASSLGLDTSTDTQYF
TRBJ2-7 TRBV7-2 CASSFSPGQEFNYEQYF
TRBJ2-2 TRBV6-5 CASSYSISPPGELFF
TRBJ2-1 TRBV30 CAWSDEARHEQFF
TRBJ2-7 TRBV29-1 CSVEGLADEQYF
TRBJ1-2 TRBV29-1 CSVYSGDGYTF
TRBJ1-5 TRBV30 CAWSVEGRENQPQHF
TRBJ2-2 TRBV24-1 CATSDPIVPPDTGELFF
TRBJ2-3 TRBV29-1 CSVEDPAGRDTDTQYF
TRBJ2-1 TRBV5-6 CASRTGEVWGNEQFF
TRBJ2-3 TRBV6-5 CASSYALAGGTDTQYF
TRBJ2-5 TRBV11-2 CASSLWAGGDTQYF
TRBJ1-1 TRBV6-5 CASSYRQANTEAFF
TRBJ1-3 TRBV28 CASSLGQGTGNTIYF
TRBJ2-4 TRBV19 CASKPGLFLAKNIQYF
TRBJ1-6 TRBV3-1/TRBV3-2 CASSPRDRHSPLHF
TRBJ1-2 TRBV27 CASSLLGAGAGNYGYTF
TRBJ2-3 TRBV2 CASSGQGRTDTQYF
TRBJ2-5 TRBV7-9 CASSFGLSQETQYF
TRBJ1-6 TRBV28 CASTPPVQGGSPLHF
TRBJ2-6 TRBV19 CATRMQGTGANVLTF
TRBJ1-2 TRBV7-2 CASSLGTGRESYGYTF
TRBJ2-1 TRBV5-4 CASSLGLAGVSNEQFF
TRBJ2-7 TRBV18 CASSPDREPYEQYF
TRBJ1-1 TRBV2 CASSDQGSEAFF
TRBJ1-5 TRBV24-1 CATSDSRQGWDQPQHF
TRBJ2-3 TRBV7-2 CASTRDRGRDTQYF
TRBJ2-1 TRBV6-2/TRBV6-3 CASSYSWRVSYNEQFF
TRBJ1-2 TRBV28 CASSSSFGYTF
TRBJ1-1 TRBV7-9 CASSVQGNTEAFF
TRBJ2-4 TRBV5-5 CASSFQGENIQYF
TRBJ1-6 TRBV18 CASSPSGQGAENSPLHF
TRBJ2-1 TRBV27 CASSRDYSYNEQFF
TRBJ2-3 TRBV4-2 CASSLGLAGGLRDTQYF
TRBJ2-5 TRBV5-5 CASSKGLAGGEETQYF
TRBJ1-6 TRBV4-1 CASSLQSDRGLSPLHF